This T cell receptor beta chain originates from a study of control samples from healthy donors and cancer patients. Germline loops: CDR1 MDHEN, CDR2 SYDVKM. Trimming pared 6 bases from V and 4 bases from J, leaving 9 bases between. This CDR3 contains 12 residues. Libraries were prepared by immunoSEQ multiplex PCR; TCRdb keeps only in-frame clonotypes and omits some of them. The sample contains approximately 100,000 clones, almost 90% of which appear only once. This TCR was recovered from a young man in good health. The specimen was blood. This chain links TRBV28 with TRBJ1-1; D might be TRBD1 (5 bases). The DNA for the CDR3 is TGTGCCAGCAGCTCCGGGGGCACTGAAGCTTTCTTT. It codes for CASSSGGTEAFF.